Sequencing of this TCR beta chain was carried out in a study of T cells in women clearing cervical HPV infection. Study in general: Donors had HPV16-related CIN3 or worse; 2 had invasive cancer. Control women cleared a single incident HPV16 infection within 12 months.

Using immunoSEQ multiplex PCR, the repertoire was profiled, and TCRdb retains in-frame clones only, with some absent. The sample data list fewer than 35,000 clones. Each participant carried one incident cervical HPV16 infection only. Remarks on this clone: The antigen is not known.

Study findings and constraints: CIN3+ cases had significantly higher TCR repertoire richness than controls, but evenness did not differ.

The clonotype originates from a woman aged 18 to 75 with a cervical HPV16 infection that either progressed to CIN3+ or cleared (not recorded which). The sample was blood buffy coat.

The CDR3 reads CASSLGTGVDVGLFF. The CDR3 DNA, read in part, is TGTGCCAGCAGCTTAGGGACAGGGGTGGACGTCGGG. J is TRBJ2-2 and V is TRBV7-6; 9 nucleotides match TRBD1. The CDR3 end falls 3 residues outside the read, so it is completed with the germline J gene. Germline V lookup: CDR1 SGHVS, CDR2 FNYEAQ. This CDR3 spans 15 amino acids.